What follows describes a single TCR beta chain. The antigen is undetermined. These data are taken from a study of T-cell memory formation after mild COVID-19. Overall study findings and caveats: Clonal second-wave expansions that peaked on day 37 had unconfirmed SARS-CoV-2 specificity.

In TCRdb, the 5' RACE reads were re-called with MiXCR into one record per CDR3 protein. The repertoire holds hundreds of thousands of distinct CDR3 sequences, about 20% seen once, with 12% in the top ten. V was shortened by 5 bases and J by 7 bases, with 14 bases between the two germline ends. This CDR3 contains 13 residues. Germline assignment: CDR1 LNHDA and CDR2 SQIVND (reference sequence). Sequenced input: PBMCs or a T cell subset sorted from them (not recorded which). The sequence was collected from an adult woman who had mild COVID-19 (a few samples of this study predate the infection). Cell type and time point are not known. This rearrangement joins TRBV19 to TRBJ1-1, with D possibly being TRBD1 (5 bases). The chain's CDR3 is CASSHGTGGEAFF. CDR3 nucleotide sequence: TGTGCCAGTAGTCACGGGACCGGCGGTGAAGCTTTCTTT.